Reported below is one TCR beta chain. This clone's antigen is unknown. Base qualities are not provided; no much larger clone lies one nucleotide away. The data derive from a study of blood T cell repertoires in COVID-19 (dated by TCRdb to 2019 to 2021). Regarding the study in general: The collaborator samples originated in the United States, Italy and Spain and spanned the acute and convalescent phases of COVID-19. The prospective study material was composed of cDNA or gDNA derived from T cells, B-cell-depleted T cells, or PBMCs. Subjects who had been exposed to COVID-19, were actively infected with it, or had recovered from it provided the deeply sampled blood TCRbeta repertoires that made up the dataset. A freely available public database, intended as a resource for researchers studying the immune response to SARS-CoV-2, is where the repertoires were released. The samples were drawn from the first 160 participants of the ongoing ImmuneRACE study and from roughly 1,300 subjects provided by 6 global collaborators. A de-identified subject ID, COVID-19 status, age in years and sex were almost always included in the sample metadata. Where available, HLA class I and class II types were taken from metadata supplied by the sample provider and were not determined by assay-based typing.

TCRbeta CDR3 regions were amplified from genomic DNA using the immunoSEQ Assay, a bias-controlled multiplex PCR. As for how the authors treated the data: Nucleated cell counts per sample were estimated from amplification of reference gene primers within the assay. To quantify the absolute abundance of each unique TCRbeta CDR3 rearrangement, sequence reads were collapsed and filtered. For each sample, productive Simpson clonality was calculated by taking the square root of Simpson's diversity index across productive rearrangements. Drawn from immuneACCESS, this table holds only the in-frame rearrangements with V and J called that TCRdb kept. Clones are partly lost; checked studies trace under half to an unresolved V gene and leave the rest unexplained. The DNA gave D and trimming, while V, J and clone size come from that table. The sample table records some 300,000 clones; approximately 88% of these occur just once. The ten largest clonotypes hold around 0.92% of the sample.

The CDR3, from cysteine to phenylalanine, totals 18 residues. The only DNA kept is the CDR3, 54 bases in frame from the first base. The germline V gene (reference sequence) provides CDR1 MNHEY and CDR2 SMNVEV. V is cut back by 4 bases and J by 0 bases, with 9 bases in the junction unmatched. Results and caveats for the whole study, not just this receptor: The amount of clinical and demographic metadata varied by source and participant and was provided uncurated.

Participants in the prospective study were enrolled through a virtual design, were aged roughly 18 to 90 years, and lived in 20 to 30 United States geographic areas. Cohort assignment in the prospective study relied on participant-reported clinical history from a screening survey and a study questionnaire. Recovered participants in ImmuneRACE Cohort 3 were defined as having two consecutive negative NP/OP PCR tests, clearance from a healthcare professional, or resolution of symptoms. In the prospective study, whole blood, serum and a nasopharyngeal or oropharyngeal swab were collected from each participant by mobile phlebotomists. Participants in the prospective study had the option to provide additional blood draws and questionnaires over an approximately 2-month period. Before DNA extraction, prospective study blood samples were shipped either frozen or at room temperature.

This clonotype was sampled from a woman in her thirties who had recovered from COVID-19. This chain joins TRBV27 to TRBJ2-6; TRBD1 fits 7 bases in the junction. Sequencing used PBMCs or T cells enriched from blood (not recorded which). The DNA is as follows: TGTGCCAGCAGTTCCCCAGGACAGGTAAACTCTGGGGCCAACGTCCTGACTTTC. The resulting protein is CASSSPGQVNSGANVLTF.